These 22 T cell receptor beta chains share one sample of origin, sequenced in a study of CD8+ T cells in alopecia areata. Isolated RNA was reverse transcribed into cDNA used as the sequencing template. Assay: immunoSEQ multiplex PCR; the TCRdb copy retains only in-frame clones and omits some. The sample lists about 200,000 clones; less than 45% were seen once. The treatment here: oral pan-JAK inhibitor, 5-10 mg twice daily. Sequenced here: CD4+ T cells sorted from blood, sampled between weeks 30 and 35, from a patient treated with tofacitinib. These receptors all come from a human donor with alopecia areata.

The J gene is TRBJ1-1, the V gene TRBV5-4, with D unresolved. The germline V and J ends were trimmed by 0 bases and 0 bases, with 3 bases remaining between them. This CDR3 contains 13 residues. Germline values: CDR1 SGHNT, CDR2 YYREEE (reference sequence). CDR3 sequence: CASSLDVNTEAFF. The CDR3 DNA is TGTGCCAGCAGCTTGGACGTGAACACTGAAGCTTTCTTT.

This chain connects TRBV4-1 to TRBJ2-6; D is possibly TRBD2 (7 bases). CDR1 is MGHRA and CDR2 is YSYEKL in the germline V gene. The CDR3 extends over 20 amino acids. The V end lost 4 bases, the J end lost 2 bases, and 24 bases lay between the germline ends. The DNA for the CDR3 is TGCGCCAGCAGCCCCGGGGGCCTGGCCGGGGGGTTAACTGGGGCCAACGTCCTGACTTTC. Amino acids: CASSPGGLAGGLTGANVLTF.

The J gene is TRBJ2-2, the V gene TRBV6-1, with D perhaps TRBD1 (6 bases). This CDR3 spans 14 amino acids. V was pared by 11 bases and J by 7 bases, with 20 bases between. Germline assignment: CDR1 MNHNS and CDR2 SASEGT. The CDR3 here is CALREQGRGGELFF. The DNA of the CDR3 is TGTGCCCTACGAGAACAGGGTAGGGGCGGGGAGCTGTTTTTT.

The CDR3: CASSLDSGRARGELFF. CDR3 DNA: TGTGCCAGCAGCTTAGACAGCGGGAGGGCGCGCGGGGAGCTGTTTTTT. The chain is built from TRBV7-2 and TRBJ2-2, with TRBD2 matching 10 bases. J was trimmed by 7 bases and V by 1 base; bases with no gene match: 6. In germline, CDR1 is SGHTA, CDR2 FQGNSA. The CDR3 covers 16 residues.

This clone was seen more than once but under ten times. The CDR3 sequence is CASSVEQGFYGYTF. The DNA of the CDR3 is TGTGCCAGTAGTGTCGAACAGGGCTTCTATGGCTACACCTTC. The rearrangement links TRBV19 to TRBJ1-2, with a possible D match to TRBD1 (6 bases). Germline assignment: CDR1 LNHDA and CDR2 SQIVND (reference sequence). V lost 5 bases and J 4 bases, leaving 14 bases between the germline ends. This CDR3 contains 14 residues.

This clone was observed a few times. The chain employs TRBV11-2 and TRBJ2-3, with TRBD1 identical over 8 bases. From germline, CDR1 is SGHAT and CDR2 FQNNGV. Trimming took 5 bases from V and 2 from J; bases not matched to a gene: 6. The CDR3 totals 15 residues. Here the CDR3 DNA reads TGTGCCAGCAGCCAACAGGGGGTTCCCACAGATACGCAGTATTTT. Its protein is CASSQQGVPTDTQYF.

The V call is TRBV2, the J call TRBJ2-7; D is perhaps TRBD2 (5 bases). From germline, CDR1 is SNHLY and CDR2 FYNNEI. The V and J ends lost 4 bases and 0 bases respectively, with 13 bases between them. The CDR3 has 15 residues. The CDR3: CASSGMGSASYEQYF. In DNA form, the CDR3 reads TGTGCCAGCAGTGGAATGGGTAGCGCCTCCTACGAGCAGTACTTC. Combining the CDR3 with reference TRBV2 and TRBJ2-7 gives the whole variable domain EPEVTQTPSHQVTQMGQEVILRCVPISNHLYFYWYRQILGQKVEFLVSFYNNEISEKSEIFDDQFSVERPDGSNFTLKIRSTKLEDSAMYFCASSGMGSASYEQYFGPGTRLTVT.

The rearrangement joins TRBV30 to TRBJ1-1; D gene uncertain. The CDR3 covers 13 residues. The germline gives CDR1 GTSNPN, CDR2 SVGIG (reference sequence). Trimming shortened V by 0 bases and J by 1 base, and 6 bases separated the two germline ends. The DNA of the CDR3 is TGTGCCTGGAGTGTATCCCAGAACACTGAAGCTTTCTTT. Its protein product is CAWSVSQNTEAFF.

The J gene is TRBJ2-3, the V gene TRBV4-2, with D tentatively TRBD2 (6 bases). V was clipped by 4 bases and J by 1 base, with 18 bases between them. CDR1 is LGHNA, CDR2 YNFKEQ, per germline. There are 17 residues in the CDR3. In nucleotides, the CDR3 is TGTGCCAGCAGCCGAATAGGTCATCCGGGAGGCACAGATACGCAGTATTTT. It specifies CASSRIGHPGGTDTQYF.

This clone was detected a few times. This chain uses TRBV28 with TRBJ2-7; possibly TRBD2 for D (6 bases). The germline V gene has CDR1 MDHEN and CDR2 SYDVKM. The CDR3 is made up of 12 amino acids. Trimming stripped 4 bases from V and 3 bases from J, with 7 bases between. CDR3 coding DNA: TGTGCCAGCAGTTGGGGACTCTACGAGCAGTACTTC. Protein product: CASSWGLYEQYF.

This clone appeared a few times. The rearrangement links TRBV14 to TRBJ1-2; the match to TRBD1 covers 8 bases. J gave up 4 bases and V 1 base, and 5 bases lay outside the gene matches. The CDR3 loop spans 15 amino acids. Germline values: CDR1 SGHDN, CDR2 FVKESK. The CDR3: CASSQAGTGLYGYTF. DNA of the CDR3: TGTGCCAGCAGCCAAGCGGGGACAGGCCTCTATGGCTACACCTTC.

The chain is built from TRBV5-1 and TRBJ2-1; TRBD2 agrees at 7 bases. CDR1 and CDR2 from the germline V gene are SGHRS and YFSETQ. There are 15 residues in the CDR3. The trim removed 3 bases at V and 0 bases at J, leaving 3 bases unmatched. In DNA, the CDR3 is TGCGCCAGCAGCTCGGGACTAAGCTCCTACAATGAGCAGTTCTTC. This sequence encodes CASSSGLSSYNEQFF.

This chain joins TRBV29-1 and TRBJ2-7; D might be TRBD2 (6 bases). The CDR3 runs 11 residues. V was clipped by 8 bases and J by 4 bases, with 12 bases between them. CDR1 is SQVTM and CDR2 is ANQGSEA in the germline V gene. The CDR3 DNA is TGCAGCATCGGGAGCAGGTACGAGCAGTACTTC. Translating gives CSIGSRYEQYF.

The chain is built from TRBV5-6 and TRBJ2-7; possibly TRBD2 for D (6 bases). The germline CDR1 and CDR2 sequences are SGHDT and YYEEEE. V was pared by 1 base and J by 7 bases, with 15 bases between. The CDR3 totals 14 residues. Here the CDR3 DNA reads TGTGCCAGCAGCTTGCGTCAGCGGGCGGCAGAGCAGTACTTC. Its protein product is CASSLRQRAAEQYF.

V gene TRBV30 combines with J gene TRBJ1-3; D may be TRBD1 (6 bases). V was pared by 4 bases and J by 3 bases, with 13 bases between. Germline V gene data show CDR1 as GTSNPN and CDR2 as SVGIG (reference sequence). The CDR3 sequence is 14 residues long. DNA of the CDR3: TGTGCCTGGACCTCACAGGGTAATGGAAACACCATATATTTT. This codes for CAWTSQGNGNTIYF.

In this sample, this clone turned up a few times. The chain recombines TRBV6-1 with TRBJ1-2; D not certain. Germline V gives CDR1 MNHNS, CDR2 SASEGT. The CDR3 totals 12 residues. The V end lost 2 bases, the J end lost 4 bases, and 5 bases lay between the germline ends. The CDR3 coding sequence is TGTGCCAGCAGTGAAACGGCCTATGGCTACACCTTC. It translates to CASSETAYGYTF.

The DNA for the CDR3 is TGTGCCTGGACGGGACGCTACGAGCAGTACTTC. Translation gives CAWTGRYEQYF. This chain joins TRBV30 and TRBJ2-7; the D gene could be TRBD1 or TRBD2 (5 bases each). V lost 4 bases and J 3 bases, leaving 7 bases between the germline ends. Germline values: CDR1 GTSNPN, CDR2 SVGIG (reference sequence). The CDR3 covers 11 residues. Based on the CDR3 plus reference TRBV30 and TRBJ2-7, the full variable domain is SQTIHQWPATLVQPVGSPLSLECTVEGTSNPNLYWYRQAAGRGLQLLFYSVGIGQISSEVPQNLSASRPQDRQFILSSKKLLLSDSGFYLCAWTGRYEQYFGPGTRLTVT.

The genes are TRBV5-1 and TRBJ2-7, with 7 bases lining up with TRBD1. The germline V gene encodes CDR1 SGHRS and CDR2 YFSETQ. CDR3 length: 14 amino acids. V lost 0 bases and J lost 5; bases outside the gene matches: 5. CDR3 protein: CASSLAGQSDEQYF. In nucleotides, the CDR3 is TGCGCCAGCAGCTTGGCGGGACAGAGCGACGAGCAGTACTTC.

This clone was seen a single time. The rearrangement uses TRBV7-8 and TRBJ2-7; tentative D call: TRBD1 (6 bases). Trimming removed 0 bases from V and 5 bases from J, with 11 bases in between. There are 14 residues in the CDR3. Germline CDR1 and CDR2: SGHVS and FQNEAQ. The CDR3 DNA follows: TGTGCCAGCAGCTTAGCGGACAGTCACCACGAGCAGTACTTC. Protein product: CASSLADSHHEQYF.

This chain's CDR3 is CASSLRGTTITF. Here the CDR3 DNA reads TGTGCCAGCAGTTTGAGGGGGACGACAATTACCTTC. This sequence joins TRBV27 and TRBJ1-2; a possible D gene is TRBD1 (6 bases). This CDR3 is 12 amino acids long. The germline V gene has CDR1 MNHEY and CDR2 SMNVEV (reference sequence). V was shortened by 3 bases and J by 14 bases, with 16 bases between the two germline ends.

This clone has ten or more counts. The chain combines TRBV27 with TRBJ2-3; D remains unclear. V was clipped by 4 bases and J by 4 bases, with 18 bases between them. Per germline, CDR1 MNHEY and CDR2 SMNVEV (reference sequence). CDR3 length equals 16 residues. DNA of the CDR3: TGTGCCAGCAGTTCTATGGGCAGGAGTATATCAGATACGCAGTATTTT. Translation gives CASSSMGRSISDTQYF.

This clone was seen more than once but under ten times. J is TRBJ2-6 and V is TRBV25-1, with 7 positions matching TRBD2. V lost 4 bases and J lost 5; bases outside the gene matches: 2. Germline CDR1 is MGHDK and CDR2 is SYGVNS. The CDR3 is 14 amino acids. CDR3 sequence (DNA): TGTGCCAGCAGTGCGGGGGGACGGGCCAACGTCCTGACTTTC. It encodes CASSAGGRANVLTF.